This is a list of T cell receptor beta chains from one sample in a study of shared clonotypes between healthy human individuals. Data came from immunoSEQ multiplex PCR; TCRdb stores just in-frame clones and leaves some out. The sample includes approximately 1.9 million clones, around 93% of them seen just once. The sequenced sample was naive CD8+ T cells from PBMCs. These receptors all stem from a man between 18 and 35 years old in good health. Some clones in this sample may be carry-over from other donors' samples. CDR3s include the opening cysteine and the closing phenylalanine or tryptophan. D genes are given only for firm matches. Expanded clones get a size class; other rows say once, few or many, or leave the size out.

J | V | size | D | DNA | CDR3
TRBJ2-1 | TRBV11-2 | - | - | TGTGCCAGCAGCTTAGAAGTGGACCTACGAATCCACTACAATGAGCAGTTCTTC | CASSLEVDLRIHYNEQFF
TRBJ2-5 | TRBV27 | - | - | TGTGCCAGCATACCCGTGGGGCAAGAGACCCAGTACTTC | CASIPVGQETQYF
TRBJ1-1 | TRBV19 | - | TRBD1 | TGTGCCAGCGAAACAGGGGAGAACACTGAAGCTTTCTTT | CASETGENTEAFF
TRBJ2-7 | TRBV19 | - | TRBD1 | TGTGCCAGTAGTACCTGGGACAGGGGGGTAGACGAGCAGTACTTC | CASSTWDRGVDEQYF
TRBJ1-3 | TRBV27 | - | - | TGTGCCAGCGGGGAGGGGGCTGGAAACACCATATATTTT | CASGEGAGNTIYF
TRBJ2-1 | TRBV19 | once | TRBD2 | TGTGCCAGTAGTGACCGAGGCTGGGGGGGGACGCAGCAGTTCTTC | CASSDRGWGGTQQFF
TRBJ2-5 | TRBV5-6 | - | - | TGTGCCAGCAGCTTGGTAAGCCAAGAGACCCAGTACTTC | CASSLVSQETQYF
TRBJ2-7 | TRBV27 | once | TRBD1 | TGTGCCAGCAGTCCGCGGACAGGGATCTCCTACGAGCAGTACTTC | CASSPRTGISYEQYF
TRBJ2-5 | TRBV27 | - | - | TGTGCCAGCAGTTTTTCACCCCTTCAAGAGACCCAGTACTTC | CASSFSPLQETQYF
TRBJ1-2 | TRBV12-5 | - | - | TGTGCTAGTGGCCAAACCGGGACCGGCCCCTACTATGGCTACACCTTC | CASGQTGTGPYYGYTF
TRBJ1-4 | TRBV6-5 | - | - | TGTGCCAGCAGTTGGGGGGGAGTTAATGAAAAACTGTTTTTT | CASSWGGVNEKLFF
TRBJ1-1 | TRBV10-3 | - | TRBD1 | TGTGCCATCAGTGAGGGACAGGCCCCTCTGAACACTGAAGCTTTCTTT | CAISEGQAPLNTEAFF
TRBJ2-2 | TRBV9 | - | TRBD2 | TGTGCCAGCACCCCCATGACTAGCGGGAGGGACACCGGGGAGCTGTTTTTT | CASTPMTSGRDTGELFF
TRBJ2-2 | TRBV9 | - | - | TGTGCCAGCAGCGTAGCGGCCACCCAAATAGACACCGGGGAGCTGTTTTTT | CASSVAATQIDTGELFF
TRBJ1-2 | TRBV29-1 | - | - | TGCAGCGTTGACCCTGGAGGCTACACCTTC | CSVDPGGYTF
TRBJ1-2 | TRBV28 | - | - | TGTGCCAGCAGTTTTTTGGGCAACTATGGCTACACCTTC | CASSFLGNYGYTF
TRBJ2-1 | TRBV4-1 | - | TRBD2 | TGCGCCAGCAGCCTTTTTGGGGGGAGGGCCGCCGATGAGCAGTTCTTC | CASSLFGGRAADEQFF
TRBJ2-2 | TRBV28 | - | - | TGTGCCAGCAGTTTATTCGGGGGAGAAGCGAACACCGGGGAGCTGTTTTTT | CASSLFGGEANTGELFF
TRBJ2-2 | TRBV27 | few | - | TGTGCCAGCAGTTGGGGGTTGAACACCGGGGAGCTGTTTTTT | CASSWGLNTGELFF
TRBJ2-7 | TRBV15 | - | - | TGTGCCACCAGCAGAGAGCCGCCCGGCTCGACCACCTACGAGCAGTACTTC | CATSREPPGSTTYEQYF
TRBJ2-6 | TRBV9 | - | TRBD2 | TGTGCCAGCAGCATCCCTTCGGGGGAGGGTAGCTCTGGGGCCAACGTCCTGACTTTC | CASSIPSGEGSSGANVLTF
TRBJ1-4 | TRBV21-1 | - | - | TGTGCCAGCACCCCGTCCGGTAGTGAAAAACTGTTTTTT | CASTPSGSEKLFF
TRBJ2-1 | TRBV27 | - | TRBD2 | TGTGCCAGCAGGATTAGCGGGAGCTCCTACAATGAGCAGTTCTTC | CASRISGSSYNEQFF
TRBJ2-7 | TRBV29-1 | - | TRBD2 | TGCAGCGTTGAAGATCCAGCGTTTCAGGGAGGGTATAAGCAGTACTTC | CSVEDPAFQGGYKQYF